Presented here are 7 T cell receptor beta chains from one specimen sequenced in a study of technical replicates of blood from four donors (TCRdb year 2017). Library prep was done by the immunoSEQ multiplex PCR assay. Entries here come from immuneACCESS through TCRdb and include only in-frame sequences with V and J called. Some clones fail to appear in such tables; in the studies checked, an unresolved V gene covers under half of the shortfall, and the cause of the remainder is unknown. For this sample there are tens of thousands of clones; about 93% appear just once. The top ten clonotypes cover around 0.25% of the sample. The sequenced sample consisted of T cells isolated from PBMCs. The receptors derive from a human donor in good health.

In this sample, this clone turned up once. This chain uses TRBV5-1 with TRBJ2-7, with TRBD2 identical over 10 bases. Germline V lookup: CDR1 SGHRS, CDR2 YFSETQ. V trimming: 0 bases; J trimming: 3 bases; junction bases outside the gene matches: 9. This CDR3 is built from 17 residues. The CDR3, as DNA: TGCGCCAGCAGCTTGGCCAAAGTGGCTAGCGGGGGCTACGAGCAGTACTTC. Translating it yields CASSLAKVASGGYEQYF.

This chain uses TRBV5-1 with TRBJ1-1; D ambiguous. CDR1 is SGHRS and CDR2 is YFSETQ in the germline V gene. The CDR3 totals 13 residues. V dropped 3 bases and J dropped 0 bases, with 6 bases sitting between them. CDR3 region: CASSSGLNTEAFF. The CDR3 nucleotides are TGCGCCAGCAGCTCCGGTCTGAACACTGAAGCTTTCTTT. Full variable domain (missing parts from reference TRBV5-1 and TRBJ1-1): KAGVTQTPRYLIKTRGQQVTLSCSPISGHRSVSWYQQTPGQGLQFLFEYFSETQRNKGNFPGRFSGRQFSNSRSEMNVSTLELGDSALYLCASSSGLNTEAFFGQGTRLTVV.

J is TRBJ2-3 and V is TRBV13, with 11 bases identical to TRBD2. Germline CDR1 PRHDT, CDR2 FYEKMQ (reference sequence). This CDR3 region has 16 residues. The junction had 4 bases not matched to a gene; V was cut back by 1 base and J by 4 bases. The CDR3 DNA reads TGTGCCAGCAGCTTAGAATTAGCGGGAGGGGCAGATACGCAGTATTTT. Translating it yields CASSLELAGGADTQYF.

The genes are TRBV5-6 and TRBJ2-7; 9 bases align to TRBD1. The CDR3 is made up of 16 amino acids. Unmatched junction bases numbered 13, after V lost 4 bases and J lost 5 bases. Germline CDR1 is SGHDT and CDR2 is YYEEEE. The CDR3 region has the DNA TGTGCCAGCAGCCATAATACCGGGACAGGGAGTGACGAGCAGTACTTC. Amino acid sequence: CASSHNTGTGSDEQYF. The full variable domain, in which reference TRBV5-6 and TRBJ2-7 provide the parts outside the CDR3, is DAGVTQSPTHLIKTRGQQVTLRCSPKSGHDTVSWYQQALGQGPQFIFQYYEEEERQRGNFPDRFSGHQFPNYSSELNVNALLLGDSALYLCASSHNTGTGSDEQYFGPGTRLTVT.

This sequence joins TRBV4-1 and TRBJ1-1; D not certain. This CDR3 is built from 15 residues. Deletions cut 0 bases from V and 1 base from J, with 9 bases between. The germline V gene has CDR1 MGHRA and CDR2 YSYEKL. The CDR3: CASSQDWRGNTEAFF. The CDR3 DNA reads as TGCGCCAGCAGCCAAGATTGGCGGGGGAACACTGAAGCTTTCTTT.

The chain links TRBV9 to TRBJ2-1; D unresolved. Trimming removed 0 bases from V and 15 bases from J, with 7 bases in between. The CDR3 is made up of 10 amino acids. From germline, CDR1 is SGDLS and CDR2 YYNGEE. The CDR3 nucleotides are TGTGCCAGCAGCGTAGCTACCCTGTTCTTC. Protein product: CASSVATLFF.

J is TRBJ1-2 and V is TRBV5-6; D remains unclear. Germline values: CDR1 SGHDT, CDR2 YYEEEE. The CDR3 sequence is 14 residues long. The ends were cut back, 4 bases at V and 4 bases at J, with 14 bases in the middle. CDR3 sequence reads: CASSPVVASYGYTF. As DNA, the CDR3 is TGTGCCAGCAGCCCCGTTGTTGCGAGCTATGGCTACACCTTC.